This TCR beta chain was retrieved from a study of T cell responses to AZD1222 COVID-19 vaccine. Whole-study results and caveats: At baseline, just five to seven AZD1222 recipients tested seropositive. White British donors predominated, females outnumbered males, and clonal diversity was possibly underestimated.

Worth noting for this clone: What it recognizes is unknown.

CDR3 length: 13 residues. The ends were cut back, 6 bases at V and 7 bases at J, with 16 bases in the middle. CDR1 and CDR2 from the germline V gene are MNHEY and SVGEGT. Here immunoSEQ multiplex PCR was the method, and the copy in TCRdb shows in-frame clones only, minus some. The sample carries around 250,000 clones, more than 85% recorded once. The sequences come from peripheral blood, collected on day 0 of AZD1222 vaccination. This TCR was sampled from an adult in good health. This sequence joins TRBV6-2 or TRBV6-3 and TRBJ2-7, with D perhaps matching TRBD2 (7 bases). In DNA form, the CDR3 reads TGTGCCAGCAGCCGGGGGGCGCGTTATGAGCAGTACTTC. Translated, it gives CASSRGARYEQYF.